The following is a T cell receptor (beta chain) sequence with its context. The sample originates from a study of T cells expressing NK-cell markers. CDR3 length equals 16 residues. In germline, CDR1 is MGHRA, CDR2 YSYEKL. UMI-tagged 5'RACE template switching yielded the TCR beta cDNA. TCRdb re-called the 5' RACE reads; one entry per CDR3 protein, DNA not given. Recorded for this sample: 250,000 or so distinct CDR3 sequences. The receptor's source is a woman between 18 and 70 years old in good health. This chain connects TRBV4-1 to TRBJ1-1; TCRdb's D call, TRBD1, is unchecked because there is no DNA. Sequences were obtained from blood T cells: a sorted CD56 or NKG2C T cell subset, CD4+ or CD8+ T cells, or bulk PBMC T cells (not recorded which). The CDR3 is CASSQRDRGTDTEAFF.